These 24 T cell receptor beta chains came from one sample sequenced in a study of cytomegalovirus exposure and HLA in healthy donors. PCR involved 60 Vbeta and 13 Jbeta primers. Profiling relied on immunoSEQ multiplex PCR, and the TCRdb table lists in-frame clones only, not all of them. The table lists about 91,000 clones, roughly nine tenths of them singletons. Material for sequencing was PBMCs. Source of these receptors: a man under 40 in good health and CMV-seropositive.

The chain uses TRBV30 and TRBJ2-7, with unresolved D. Looked up from germline, CDR1 is GTSNPN and CDR2 is SVGIG (reference sequence). The ends were cut back, 2 bases at V and 5 bases at J, with 7 bases in the middle. The CDR3 consists of 11 residues. The CDR3 reads CAWSRVDEQYF. CDR3 nucleotides: TGTGCCTGGAGTCGGGTGGACGAGCAGTACTTC. Based on the CDR3 plus reference TRBV30 and TRBJ2-7, the full variable domain is SQTIHQWPATLVQPVGSPLSLECTVEGTSNPNLYWYRQAAGRGLQLLFYSVGIGQISSEVPQNLSASRPQDRQFILSSKKLLLSDSGFYLCAWSRVDEQYFGPGTRLTVT.

The chain links TRBV30 to TRBJ2-2; 10 nucleotides agree with TRBD1. This CDR3 comprises 15 residues. CDR1 GTSNPN and CDR2 SVGIG come from the germline V gene (reference sequence). The J segment lost 1 base and the V segment lost 3 bases, leaving 2 bases of the junction unmatched. The CDR3, as DNA: TGTGCCTGGAGCAGGGACAGGGGGAACACCGGGGAGCTGTTTTTT. This encodes CAWSRDRGNTGELFF.

The V call is TRBV5-1, the J call TRBJ2-7; TRBD2 agrees at 11 bases. CDR3 length: 16 amino acids. The germline gives CDR1 SGHRS, CDR2 YFSETQ. V shed 2 bases, J shed 3 bases, and the junction held 7 bases outside the gene matches. The CDR3 DNA reads as TGCGCCAGCAGCTTACTAGCGGGAGAGGTCCGCTACGAGCAGTACTTC. Its protein is CASSLLAGEVRYEQYF.

The J gene is TRBJ2-1, the V gene TRBV6-1; D may be TRBD2 (5 bases). Germline CDR1 and CDR2: MNHNS and SASEGT. Trimming stripped 0 bases from V and 0 bases from J, with 6 bases between. The CDR3 is made up of 15 amino acids. CDR3 DNA sequence: TGTGCCAGCAGTGAAGCGGGGAGCTCCTACAATGAGCAGTTCTTC. It codes for CASSEAGSSYNEQFF.

The chain combines TRBV5-1 with TRBJ2-5; D is perhaps TRBD2 (5 bases). Germline CDR1 SGHRS, CDR2 YFSETQ. The CDR3 extends over 13 amino acids. Trimming removed 3 bases at V and 4 bases at J, with 10 bases between. The CDR3, as DNA: TGCGCCAGCAGCTGGAGGTCCGGAGAGACCCAGTACTTC. Its translation is CASSWRSGETQYF.

The rearrangement joins TRBV27 to TRBJ2-7; tentatively, D is TRBD1 (7 bases). This CDR3 is 14 amino acids long. Germline CDR1 is MNHEY and CDR2 is SMNVEV (reference sequence). The ends were cut back, 5 bases at V and 3 bases at J, with 14 bases in the middle. The CDR3 nucleotides read TGTGCCAGCAGTGTTAGACAGGGACTCTACGAGCAGTACTTC. Translated: CASSVRQGLYEQYF.

Points on this clone: The junction differs from germline at one of its ends, possibly a read error. The chain recombines TRBV2 with TRBJ2-1; 8 bases line up with TRBD2. Germline values: CDR1 SNHLY, CDR2 FYNNEI. The CDR3 sequence is 14 residues long. The CDR3 protein is CASRLGATSGDAVF. The CDR3 region has the DNA TGTGCCAGCAGGTTGGGGGCAACTAGCGGAGACGCAGTCTTC.

This chain uses TRBV5-4 with TRBJ2-1; weak D call: TRBD2 (5 bases). Germline values: CDR1 SGHNT, CDR2 YYREEE (reference sequence). V lost 4 bases and J lost 7, with 21 bases in between. This CDR3 region has 16 residues. In nucleotides, the CDR3 is TGTGCCAGCAGCCGACCCATAGGACTTTTAGATAATGAGCAGTTCTTC. This codes for CASSRPIGLLDNEQFF.

The chain combines TRBV2 with TRBJ2-7; 10 bases are shared with TRBD2. The CDR3 sequence is 14 residues long. V was clipped by 6 bases and J by 4 bases; unmatched bases: 6. In germline, CDR1 is SNHLY, CDR2 FYNNEI. CDR3 sequence (DNA): TGTGCCAGCAGGGCAGCGGGAGGGTTTTACGAGCAGTACTTC. It is translated as CASRAAGGFYEQYF.

Of note for this clone: Other DNA sequences in the sample encode the same CDR3. This chain joins TRBV4-1 and TRBJ2-6; no definite D call. The germline CDR1 and CDR2 sequences are MGHRA and YSYEKL. V was shortened by 1 base and J by 0 bases, with 4 bases between the two germline ends. CDR3 size: 15 residues. Written as DNA, the CDR3 is TGCGCCAGCAGCCAAGCCAGCTCTGGGGCCAACGTCCTGACTTTC. This translates into CASSQASSGANVLTF.

The rearrangement uses TRBV6-1 and TRBJ2-3, with D uncertain. Germline values: CDR1 MNHNS, CDR2 SASEGT. V lost 5 bases and J lost 0, with 12 bases in between. The CDR3 runs 15 residues. The CDR3 loop is CASSTQARSTDTQYF. Written as DNA, the CDR3 is TGTGCCAGCAGTACCCAAGCGAGGAGCACAGATACGCAGTATTTT.

The V call is TRBV5-1, the J call TRBJ2-7, with TRBD2 matching 13 bases. Germline V gives CDR1 SGHRS, CDR2 YFSETQ. This CDR3 spans 16 amino acids. V trimming: 4 bases; J trimming: 1 base; junction bases outside the gene matches: 5. For the CDR3, the DNA is TGCGCCAGCAGCCCGACGACTAGCGGGGGGTCCTACGAGCAGTACTTC. Encoded protein: CASSPTTSGGSYEQYF.

The chain joins TRBV5-5 to TRBJ1-4, with a tentative D call TRBD1 (6 bases). Trimming took 0 bases from V and 4 from J, leaving 10 bases between them. Germline CDR1 and CDR2: SGHKS and YYEKEE (reference sequence). The CDR3 loop spans 15 amino acids. The CDR3 spells CASSLEQGINEKLFF. CDR3 coding DNA: TGTGCCAGCAGCTTGGAACAGGGAATTAATGAAAAACTGTTTTTT.

As concerns this clone: One end of the junction fails to match germline, which may point to a read error. The chain recombines TRBV7-9 with TRBJ1-1; D is undetermined. The CDR3 sequence is 12 residues long. CDR1 and CDR2 from the germline V gene are SEHNR and FQNEAQ (reference sequence). CDR3 DNA: TGTTCCAGCAGCTTTCTGTTCACTGAAGCTTTCTTT. Translation gives CSSSFLFTEAFF.

A few counts support this clone. The chain has TRBV27 and TRBJ2-3; TRBD1 might be the D (5 bases). Germline CDR1 and CDR2: MNHEY and SMNVEV (reference sequence). V was cut by 7 bases and J by 4 bases, with 9 bases left in between. The CDR3 extends over 12 amino acids. CDR3: CASKGSPDTQYF. The CDR3 DNA follows: TGTGCCAGCAAGGGGTCTCCAGATACGCAGTATTTT.

V gene TRBV5-1 combines with J gene TRBJ2-5; 7 bases match TRBD1. The junction had 2 bases not matched to a gene; V was cut back by 1 base and J by 2 bases. CDR1 and CDR2 (germline): SGHRS, YFSETQ. The CDR3 contains 14 residues. DNA of the CDR3: TGCGCCAGCAGCTTGATGGGACAGCAAGAGACCCAGTACTTC. Amino acids: CASSLMGQQETQYF.

The chain employs TRBV13 and TRBJ1-6; a weak D match, TRBD1 (6 bases). Germline CDR1 PRHDT, CDR2 FYEKMQ (reference sequence). The CDR3 totals 14 residues. V was clipped by 3 bases and J by 6 bases, with 9 bases between them. The DNA for the CDR3 is TGTGCCAGCAGCTTCGGGACACGTAATTCACCCCTCCACTTT. Encoded protein: CASSFGTRNSPLHF.

The chain combines TRBV5-1 with TRBJ1-1, with a tentative D call TRBD1 (5 bases). In germline, CDR1 is SGHRS, CDR2 YFSETQ. The ends were cut back, 4 bases at V and 1 base at J, with 11 bases in the middle. The CDR3 totals 14 residues. CDR3 bases: TGCGCCAGCAGCACAGGCGTACCGAACACTGAAGCTTTCTTT. Protein product: CASSTGVPNTEAFF.

The rearrangement uses TRBV2 and TRBJ2-5; 9 nucleotides line up with TRBD1. Germline CDR1 SNHLY, CDR2 FYNNEI. The CDR3 is 14 residues long. V trimming: 6 bases; J trimming: 5 bases; junction bases outside the gene matches: 7. The CDR3 DNA sequence: TGTGCCAGCAGGATCGAACAGGGGGCCGAGACCCAGTACTTC. It codes for CASRIEQGAETQYF.

V is TRBV19 and J is TRBJ2-1; D is possibly TRBD1 (6 bases). Trimming shortened V by 4 bases and J by 8 bases, and 21 bases separated the two germline ends. The V gene's germline CDR1 is LNHDA and CDR2 SQIVND (reference sequence). CDR3 length: 16 residues. This CDR3 is CASSNVAPRGRDEQFF. CDR3 bases: TGTGCCAGTAGTAATGTGGCCCCCAGGGGACGCGATGAGCAGTTCTTC.

The chain couples TRBV11-3 to TRBJ2-1; 7 bases are a match to TRBD2. J was trimmed by 13 bases and V by 8 bases; bases with no gene match: 20. The CDR3 loop spans 15 amino acids. The germline gives CDR1 SGHNT, CDR2 YENEEA. The CDR3 reads CASSGSGLGSGGQFF. The DNA of the CDR3 is TGTGCCAGCTCGGGTAGCGGGCTCGGCTCGGGAGGCCAGTTCTTC.

The V gene is TRBV15, the J gene TRBJ2-5; 14 bases agree with TRBD2. The germline V gene has CDR1 LNHNV and CDR2 YYDKDF (reference sequence). CDR3 length: 19 amino acids. Trimming cost V 4 bases and J 1 base; bases outside gene matches: 11. CDR3 bases: TGTGCCACCAGCACAACTCCGGGACTAGCGGGAGAACCCCAAGAGACCCAGTACTTC. It encodes CATSTTPGLAGEPQETQYF.

The chain joins TRBV4-2 to TRBJ2-7, with D possibly matching TRBD2 (6 bases). Trimming removed 3 bases from V and 1 base from J, with 13 bases in between. This CDR3 has 15 residues. Germline CDR1 LGHNA, CDR2 YNFKEQ. The DNA for the CDR3 is TGTGCCAGCAGCCAGGATTGGGGGGAGTCCTACGAGCAGTACTTC. Translating gives CASSQDWGESYEQYF.

V is TRBV9 and J is TRBJ2-1; 14 bases agree with TRBD2. The CDR3 covers 16 residues. V lost 3 bases, J lost 10 bases, and 9 bases stayed unmatched. Looked up from germline, CDR1 is SGDLS and CDR2 is YYNGEE. The CDR3 nucleotides read TGTGCCAGCAGCGCCCCCCAGACTAGCGGGAGGGGGGAGCAGTTCTTC. Its translation is CASSAPQTSGRGEQFF.